A single sample is the source of the 9 T cell receptor beta chains below, sequenced in a study of blood T cell repertoires in COVID-19. Measured with immunoSEQ multiplex PCR; TCRdb has only the in-frame clones, and not every one. This sample has around 300,000 clones; about 90% occur once, and the top ten carry 2.5% to 3%. Sequenced input: peripheral blood. All receptors come from a woman in her 30s with COVID-19, enrolled during active disease.

The chain employs TRBV25-1 and TRBJ2-5; perhaps TRBD2 as D (6 bases). Germline V lookup: CDR1 MGHDK, CDR2 SYGVNS. CDR3 length equals 16 residues. Trimming took 0 bases from V and 0 from J, leaving 11 bases between them. The CDR3 DNA reads TGTGCCAGCAGTGAATATAGGAGGGGTAACCAAGAGACCCAGTACTTC. This codes for CASSEYRRGNQETQYF.

The CDR3 region has the DNA TGTGCCATCAGTGAGTACAGGGAGAGCTCCGAGCAGTACTTC. Encoded protein: CAISEYRESSEQYF. The genes are TRBV10-3 and TRBJ2-7, with D maybe TRBD1 (6 bases). The V end was cut by 1 base, the J end by 6 bases, with 13 bases between. This CDR3 comprises 14 residues. CDR1 and CDR2 from the germline V gene are ENHRY and SYGVKD.

V is TRBV19 and J is TRBJ1-1; 7 bases match TRBD1. CDR1 is LNHDA and CDR2 is SQIVND in the germline V gene (reference sequence). The CDR3 is 15 amino acids. V dropped 6 bases and J dropped 0; count of bases not matched to a gene: 7. CDR3 nucleotide sequence: TGTGCCAGTAGGGGACAGCGAACAATGAACACTGAAGCTTTCTTT. This sequence encodes CASRGQRTMNTEAFF. Full variable domain (remainder filled in from reference TRBV19 and TRBJ1-1): DGGITQSPKYLFRKEGQNVTLSCEQNLNHDAMYWYRQDPGQGLRLIYYSQIVNDFQKGDIAEGYSVSREKKESFPLTVTSAQKNPTAFYLCASRGQRTMNTEAFFGQGTRLTVV.

The gene calls are TRBV7-8 and TRBJ2-1, with 14 bases matching TRBD2. Germline V CDR1 and CDR2: SGHVS, FQNEAQ. The CDR3 sequence is 16 residues long. The trim removed 5 bases at V and 12 bases at J, leaving 12 bases unmatched. CDR3 DNA: TGTGCCAGCAGCGTTACGGCGGGACTAGCGGGAGAAGCGCAGTTCTTC. It translates to CASSVTAGLAGEAQFF. Combining the CDR3 with reference TRBV7-8 and TRBJ2-1 gives the whole variable domain GAGVSQSPRYKVAKRGQDVALRCDPISGHVSLFWYQQALGQGPEFLTYFQNEAQLDKSGLPSDRFFAERPEGSVSTLKIQRTQQEDSAVYLCASSVTAGLAGEAQFFGPGTRLTVL.

The chain recombines TRBV2 with TRBJ2-1, with 9 bases matching TRBD2. The CDR3 is 15 residues long. Germline CDR1 SNHLY, CDR2 FYNNEI. The trim removed 1 base at V and 4 bases at J, leaving 2 bases unmatched. The CDR3 DNA follows: TGTGCCAGCAGTGAAGGTAGCGGGAGTTACAATGAGCAGTTCTTC. It encodes CASSEGSGSYNEQFF.

The chain combines TRBV14 with TRBJ2-6, with 8 bases aligning to TRBD2. The germline V gene encodes CDR1 SGHDN and CDR2 FVKESK. The J segment lost 10 bases and the V segment lost 0 bases, leaving 8 bases of the junction unmatched. This CDR3 spans 16 amino acids. CDR3 coding DNA: TGTGCCAGCAGCCAAGATTCCGGCCGGGGGGGTAACGTCCTGACTTTC. Residues: CASSQDSGRGGNVLTF.

This chain joins TRBV21-1 and TRBJ1-5; TRBD1, the table's D call, was not compared with the DNA. TRBV21-1 is a pseudogene segment. This CDR3 has 18 amino acids. Here the CDR3 reads CASSKAVRQGHRNQPQHF. DNA of the CDR3: TGTGCCAGCAGCAAAGCCGTTCGGCAGGGTCACCGCAATCAGCCCCAGCATTTT.

This CDR3 reads CASSAHPTGSLDSGSYNEQFF. In DNA form, the CDR3 reads TGTGCCAGCAGCGCACACCCGACAGGTAGCCTCGACTCGGGCTCCTACAATGAGCAGTTCTTC. The chain is built from TRBV9 and TRBJ2-1; tentative D call: TRBD1 (6 bases). The ends were cut back, 3 bases at V and 0 bases at J, with 28 bases in the middle. Germline CDR1 is SGDLS and CDR2 is YYNGEE. CDR3 length: 21 amino acids.

The gene calls are TRBV7-6 and TRBJ2-7; no definite D call. V lost 4 bases to trimming and J lost 3 bases, with 16 bases between them. There are 15 residues in the CDR3. Looked up from germline, CDR1 is SGHVS and CDR2 is FNYEAQ. DNA for the CDR3: TGTGCCAGCAGCTCCTCGCCGTCTGGTAGCTACGAGCAGTACTTC. Protein sequence: CASSSSPSGSYEQYF.